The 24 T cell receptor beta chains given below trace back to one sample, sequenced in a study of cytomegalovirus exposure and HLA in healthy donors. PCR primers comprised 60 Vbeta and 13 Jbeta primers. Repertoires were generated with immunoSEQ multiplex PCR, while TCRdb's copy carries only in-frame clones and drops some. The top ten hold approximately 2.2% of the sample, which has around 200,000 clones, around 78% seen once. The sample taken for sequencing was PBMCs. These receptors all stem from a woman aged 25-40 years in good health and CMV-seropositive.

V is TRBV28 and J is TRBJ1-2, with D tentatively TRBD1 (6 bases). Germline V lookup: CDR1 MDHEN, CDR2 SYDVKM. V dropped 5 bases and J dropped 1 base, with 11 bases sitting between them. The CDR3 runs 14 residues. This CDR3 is CASSPGQFNYGYTF. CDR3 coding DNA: TGTGCCAGCAGTCCTGGACAGTTTAACTATGGCTACACCTTC.

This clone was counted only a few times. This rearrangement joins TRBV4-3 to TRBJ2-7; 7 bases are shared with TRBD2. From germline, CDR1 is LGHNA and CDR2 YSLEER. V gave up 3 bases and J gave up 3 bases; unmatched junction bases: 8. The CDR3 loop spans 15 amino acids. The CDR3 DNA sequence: TGCGCCAGCAGCCAGGACCTCACGGGGGGCTACGAGCAGTACTTC. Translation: CASSQDLTGGYEQYF.

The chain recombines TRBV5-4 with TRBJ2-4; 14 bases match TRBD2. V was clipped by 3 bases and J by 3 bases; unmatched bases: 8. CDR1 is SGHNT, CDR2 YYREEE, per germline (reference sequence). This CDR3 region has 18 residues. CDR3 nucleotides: TGTGCCAGCAGCTCGGGACTAGCGGGAGCTGGGGGCAAAAACATTCAGTACTTC. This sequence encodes CASSSGLAGAGGKNIQYF.

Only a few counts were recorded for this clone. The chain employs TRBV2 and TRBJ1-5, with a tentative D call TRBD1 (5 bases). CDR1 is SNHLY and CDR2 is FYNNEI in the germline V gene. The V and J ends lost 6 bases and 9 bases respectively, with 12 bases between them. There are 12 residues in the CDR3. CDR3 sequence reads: CASRDDSRPQHF. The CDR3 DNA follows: TGTGCCAGCAGGGATGACAGTAGGCCCCAGCATTTT.

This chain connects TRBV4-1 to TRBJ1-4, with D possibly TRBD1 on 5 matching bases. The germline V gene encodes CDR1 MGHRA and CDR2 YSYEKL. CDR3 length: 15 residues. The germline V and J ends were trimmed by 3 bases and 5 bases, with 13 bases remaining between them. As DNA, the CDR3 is TGCGCCAGCAGCCAGGGCGACAGCCCAAATGAAAAACTGTTTTTT. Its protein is CASSQGDSPNEKLFF.

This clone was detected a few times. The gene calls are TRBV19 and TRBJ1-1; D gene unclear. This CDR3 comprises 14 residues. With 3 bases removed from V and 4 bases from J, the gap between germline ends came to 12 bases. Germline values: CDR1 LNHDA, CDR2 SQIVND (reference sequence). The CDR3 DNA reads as TGTGCCAGTAGTATTAGGGAGGTGGGCACTGAAGCTTTCTTT. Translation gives CASSIREVGTEAFF.

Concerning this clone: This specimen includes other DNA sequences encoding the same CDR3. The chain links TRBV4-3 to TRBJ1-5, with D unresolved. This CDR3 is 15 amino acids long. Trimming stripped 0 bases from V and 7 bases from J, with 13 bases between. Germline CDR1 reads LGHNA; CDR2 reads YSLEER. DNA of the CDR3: TGCGCCAGCAGCCAAGAATCTGGGAGGCGCCAGCCCCAGCATTTT. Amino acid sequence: CASSQESGRRQPQHF.

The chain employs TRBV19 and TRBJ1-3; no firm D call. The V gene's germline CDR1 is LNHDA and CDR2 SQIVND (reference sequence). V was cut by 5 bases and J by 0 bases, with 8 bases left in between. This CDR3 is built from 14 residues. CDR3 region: CASSPSVSGNTIYF. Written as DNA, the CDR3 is TGTGCCAGTAGTCCATCGGTCTCTGGAAACACCATATATTTT.

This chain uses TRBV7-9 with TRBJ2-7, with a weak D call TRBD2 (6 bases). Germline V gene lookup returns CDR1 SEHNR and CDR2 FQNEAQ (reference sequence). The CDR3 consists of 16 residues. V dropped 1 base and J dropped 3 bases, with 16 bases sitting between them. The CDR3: CASSLGLSGGNYEQYF. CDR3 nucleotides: TGTGCCAGCAGCTTAGGTCTCAGCGGAGGGAACTACGAGCAGTACTTC. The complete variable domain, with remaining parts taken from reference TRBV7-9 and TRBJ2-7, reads DTGVSQNPRHKITKRGQNVTFRCDPISEHNRLYWYRQTLGQGPEFLTYFQNEAQLEKSRLLSDRFSAERPKGSFSTLEIQRTEQGDSAMYLCASSLGLSGGNYEQYFGPGTRLTVT.

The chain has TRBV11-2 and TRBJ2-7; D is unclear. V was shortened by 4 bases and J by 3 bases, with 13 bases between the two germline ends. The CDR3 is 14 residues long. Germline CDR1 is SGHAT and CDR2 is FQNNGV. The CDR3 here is CASSSYTSGYEQYF. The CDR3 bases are TGTGCCAGCAGCTCGTACACCTCAGGCTACGAGCAGTACTTC.

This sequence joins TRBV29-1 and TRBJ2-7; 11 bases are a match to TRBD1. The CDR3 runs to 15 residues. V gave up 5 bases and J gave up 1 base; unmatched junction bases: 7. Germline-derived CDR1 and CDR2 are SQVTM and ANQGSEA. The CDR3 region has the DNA TGCAGCGTTATCCCTGGGACAGGGGGTTCCTACGAGCAGTACTTC. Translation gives CSVIPGTGGSYEQYF.

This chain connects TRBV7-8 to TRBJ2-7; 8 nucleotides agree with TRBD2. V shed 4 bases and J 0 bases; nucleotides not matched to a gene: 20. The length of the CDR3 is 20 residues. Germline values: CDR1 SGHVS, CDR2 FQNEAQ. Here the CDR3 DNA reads TGTGCCAGCAGCTCACGCCCCACTAGCGGCCCATCCGATTACTCCTACGAGCAGTACTTC. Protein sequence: CASSSRPTSGPSDYSYEQYF.

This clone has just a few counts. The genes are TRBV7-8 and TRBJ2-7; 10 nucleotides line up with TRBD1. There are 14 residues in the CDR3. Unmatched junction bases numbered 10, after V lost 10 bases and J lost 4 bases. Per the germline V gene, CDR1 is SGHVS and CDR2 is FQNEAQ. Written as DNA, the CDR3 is TGTGCCACCATGGACAGGGGGAAAGGGTACGAGCAGTACTTC. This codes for CATMDRGKGYEQYF.

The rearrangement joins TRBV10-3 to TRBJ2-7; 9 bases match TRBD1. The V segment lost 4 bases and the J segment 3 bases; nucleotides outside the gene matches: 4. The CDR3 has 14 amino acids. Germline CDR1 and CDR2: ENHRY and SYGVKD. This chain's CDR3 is CAISGGQGLYEQYF. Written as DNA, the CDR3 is TGTGCCATCAGTGGGGGACAGGGCCTCTACGAGCAGTACTTC.

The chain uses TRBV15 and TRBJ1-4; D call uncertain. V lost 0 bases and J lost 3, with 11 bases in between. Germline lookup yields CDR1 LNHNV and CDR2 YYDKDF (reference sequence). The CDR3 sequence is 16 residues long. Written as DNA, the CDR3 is TGTGCCACCAGCAGAGATATTTCGGGAGCTAATGAAAAACTGTTTTTT. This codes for CATSRDISGANEKLFF.

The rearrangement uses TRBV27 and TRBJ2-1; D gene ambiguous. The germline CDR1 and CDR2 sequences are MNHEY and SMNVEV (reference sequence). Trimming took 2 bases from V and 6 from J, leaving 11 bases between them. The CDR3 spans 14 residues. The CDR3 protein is CASSLSPTGNEQFF. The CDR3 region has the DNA TGTGCCAGCAGTTTAAGCCCCACCGGCAATGAGCAGTTCTTC.

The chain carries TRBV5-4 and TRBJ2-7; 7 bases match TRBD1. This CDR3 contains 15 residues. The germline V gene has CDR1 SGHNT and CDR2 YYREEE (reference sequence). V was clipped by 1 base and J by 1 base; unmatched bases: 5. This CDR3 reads CASSLIGTASYEQYF. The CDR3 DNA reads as TGTGCCAGCAGCTTGATAGGGACAGCTTCCTACGAGCAGTACTTC.

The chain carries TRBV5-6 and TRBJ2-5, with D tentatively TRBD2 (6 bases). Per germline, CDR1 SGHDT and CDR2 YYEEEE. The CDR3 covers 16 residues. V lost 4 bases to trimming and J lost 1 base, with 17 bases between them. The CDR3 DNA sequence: TGTGCCAGCAGCCCCCGATGGGACTCCGGCCAAGAGACCCAGTACTTC. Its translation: CASSPRWDSGQETQYF.

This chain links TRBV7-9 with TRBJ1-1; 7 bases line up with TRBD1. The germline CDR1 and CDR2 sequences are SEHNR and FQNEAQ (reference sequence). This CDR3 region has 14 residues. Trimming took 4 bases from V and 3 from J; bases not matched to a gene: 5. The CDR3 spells CASSSTTGYTEAFF. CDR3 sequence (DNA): TGTGCCAGCAGCTCTACGACAGGGTACACTGAAGCTTTCTTT.

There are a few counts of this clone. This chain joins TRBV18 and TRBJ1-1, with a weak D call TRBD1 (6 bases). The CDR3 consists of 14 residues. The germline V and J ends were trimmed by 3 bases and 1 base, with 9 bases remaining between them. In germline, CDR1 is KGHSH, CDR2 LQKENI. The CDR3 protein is CASSPGRGNTEAFF. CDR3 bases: TGTGCCAGCTCACCTGGCAGGGGGAACACTGAAGCTTTCTTT.

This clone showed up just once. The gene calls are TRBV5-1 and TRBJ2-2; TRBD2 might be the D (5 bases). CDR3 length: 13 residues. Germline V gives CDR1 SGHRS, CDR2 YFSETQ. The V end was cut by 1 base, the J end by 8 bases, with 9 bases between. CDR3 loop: CASSLLGGGELFF. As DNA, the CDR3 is TGCGCCAGCAGCTTGTTAGGAGGAGGGGAGCTGTTTTTT.

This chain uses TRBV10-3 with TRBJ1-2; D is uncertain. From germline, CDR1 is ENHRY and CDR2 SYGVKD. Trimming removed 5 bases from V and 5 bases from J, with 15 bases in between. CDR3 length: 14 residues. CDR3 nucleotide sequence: TGTGCCATCAGTTCCAAAGCGAATTCTTATGGCTACACCTTC. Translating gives CAISSKANSYGYTF.

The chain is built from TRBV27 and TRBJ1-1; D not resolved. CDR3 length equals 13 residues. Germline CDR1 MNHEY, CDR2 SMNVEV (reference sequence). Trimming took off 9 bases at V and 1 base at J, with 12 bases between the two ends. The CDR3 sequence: CASFNKWNTEAFF. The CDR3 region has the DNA TGTGCCAGTTTTAACAAGTGGAACACTGAAGCTTTCTTT.

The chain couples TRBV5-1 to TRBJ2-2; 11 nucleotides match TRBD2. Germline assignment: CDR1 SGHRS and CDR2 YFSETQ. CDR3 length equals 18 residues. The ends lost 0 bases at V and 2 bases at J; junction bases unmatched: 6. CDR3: CASSLAVSGGANTGELFF. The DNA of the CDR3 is TGCGCCAGCAGCTTGGCCGTTAGCGGGGGGGCTAACACCGGGGAGCTGTTTTTT.